This record concerns one TCR beta chain sequence. The antigen is not known. Next came a second PCR, run for about 7 to 12 cycles, which used a sample-barcoded 5' primer along with a J-beta primer mix. TCRdb ran MiXCR on the 5' RACE reads and lists one entry per CDR3 protein. Of around 1,100,000 distinct CDR3 sequences detected, 35% to 40% appear once; the ten largest clones hold around 13%. The data are from a study of blood T cells in healthy people across ages. In the study overall: Per every two T cells, about one barcoded beta molecule was captured by template switching. General study results and limits: More naive CD4+ cells and higher diversity marked long-lived donors relative to aged donors. Per million T cells, TCR beta diversity dropped about linearly as age rose.

Whenever a sample was processed, at least 6.5 million PBMCs were isolated. Trimming cost V 6 bases and J 0 bases, with 18 bases left between them. Germline CDR1 and CDR2: SQVTM and ANQGSEA. The CDR3 consists of 16 residues. This chain joins TRBV29-1 and TRBJ2-4; TRBD2 is a possible D gene (6 bases). The specimen sequenced was blood. This TCR came from a man aged 18 to 30 in good health. CDR3 sequence: CSVLVLASLAKNIQYF. CDR3 sequence (DNA): TGCAGCGTCCTGGTGCTAGCGAGTCTAGCCAAAAACATTCAGTACTTC.